The 26 T cell receptor beta chains below were found in one sample sequenced in a study of vaccination effects on CD4 cells after COVID-19 (dated by TCRdb to 2022 to 2024). In the ViraFEST assay, PBMC were stimulated with viral peptide pools, and antigen-specific CD4+ T cell clonotypes were then identified by expansion using TCR sequencing. After around eleven days of culture, CD4+ T cells were isolated with the EasySep CD4+ T cell isolation kit. Two doses of either the BNT162b2 or the mRNA-1273 mRNA SARS-CoV-2 vaccine were administered to participants. Preparation of the library involved the immunoSEQ multiplex PCR assay. TCRdb mirrors the immuneACCESS table, restricted to in-frame sequences. Some clones are absent from its copies; in checked studies, under half trace to an unresolved V gene, and the reason for the others is unknown. Here the sample has over 50,000 clones; 73% occur a single time. Around 1.3% of the sample comes from the top ten.

Antigen specificity for these receptors is unknown. Specimen: CD4+ T cells from PBMCs cultured with HCoV-229E spike peptides, collected after COVID-19 vaccination. Read against the paper, the sample's cell subset or site label means: HCoV-229E spike overlapping peptide pool stimulation. The receptors here all came from a human donor who received a COVID-19 vaccine.

The V call is TRBV4-3, the J call TRBJ1-2; 11 bases fit TRBD1. Per the germline V gene, CDR1 is LGHNA and CDR2 is YSLEER. The CDR3 is 14 amino acids. Trimming took 3 bases from V and 5 from J; bases not matched to a gene: 2. For the CDR3, the DNA is TGCGCCAGCAGCCAGGACAGGGGGCAATATGGCTACACCTTC. This encodes CASSQDRGQYGYTF.

This rearrangement joins TRBV6-4 to TRBJ1-2; TRBD1 matches 8 bases. The germline gives CDR1 MRHNA, CDR2 SNTAGT. This CDR3 has 16 amino acids. The V gene end was trimmed by 4 bases and the J gene end by 7 bases; junction bases not matched to a gene: 14. The CDR3 DNA reads as TGTGCCAGCAGTGGGTCTGGACAGGGAAATTTTGGTGGCTACACCTTC. Its translation is CASSGSGQGNFGGYTF.

CDR3 protein: CASSQEAWGSVGAAETQYF. The CDR3, as DNA: TGTGCCAGCAGCCAAGAAGCCTGGGGATCTGTCGGAGCCGCCGAGACCCAGTACTTC. The rearrangement uses TRBV3-1 (or the pseudogene TRBV3-2) and TRBJ2-5; D unclear. Germline V gene sequence: CDR1 LGHDT, CDR2 YNNKEL (reference sequence). Trimming cost V 0 bases and J 5 bases, with 25 bases left between them. The CDR3 runs to 19 residues.

The chain is built from TRBV2 and TRBJ1-5; D call uncertain. Germline assignment: CDR1 SNHLY and CDR2 FYNNEI. Deletions cut 7 bases from V and 6 bases from J, with 10 bases between. This CDR3 is 12 amino acids long. The CDR3 loop is CASNDGIQPQHF. CDR3 bases: TGTGCCAGCAACGACGGGATTCAGCCCCAGCATTTT. Full variable domain (outside the CDR3, taken from reference TRBV2 and TRBJ1-5): EPEVTQTPSHQVTQMGQEVILRCVPISNHLYFYWYRQILGQKVEFLVSFYNNEISEKSEIFDDQFSVERPDGSNFTLKIRSTKLEDSAMYFCASNDGIQPQHFGDGTRLSIL.

The chain combines TRBV24-1 with TRBJ1-2; D is perhaps TRBD1 (6 bases). Germline V gives CDR1 KGHDR, CDR2 SFDVKD. V lost 4 bases to trimming and J lost 8 bases, with 13 bases between them. This CDR3 has 13 residues. The CDR3 DNA reads TGTGCCACCAGTGACTACAGGGATATAGGCTACACCTTC. Encoded protein: CATSDYRDIGYTF.

The rearrangement links TRBV5-1 to TRBJ1-5; D is undetermined. CDR3 length: 15 residues. Trimming stripped 0 bases from V and 2 bases from J, with 9 bases between. In germline, CDR1 is SGHRS, CDR2 YFSETQ. CDR3 DNA: TGCGCCAGCAGCTTGGAAGGTCATGGCAATCAGCCCCAGCATTTT. This encodes CASSLEGHGNQPQHF. The entire variable domain, with the rest obtained from reference TRBV5-1 and TRBJ1-5, is as follows: KAGVTQTPRYLIKTRGQQVTLSCSPISGHRSVSWYQQTPGQGLQFLFEYFSETQRNKGNFPGRFSGRQFSNSRSEMNVSTLELGDSALYLCASSLEGHGNQPQHFGDGTRLSIL.

This sequence joins TRBV19 and TRBJ2-3, with 9 nucleotides matching TRBD1. V trimming: 5 bases; J trimming: 5 bases; junction bases outside the gene matches: 8. The V gene's germline CDR1 is LNHDA and CDR2 SQIVND (reference sequence). The CDR3 consists of 15 residues. The CDR3 DNA reads as TGTGCCAGTAGTCACTACGGACAGGGGAAAGATACGCAGTATTTT. Residues: CASSHYGQGKDTQYF.

This rearrangement joins TRBV7-9 to TRBJ2-1, with unresolved D. This CDR3 has 17 residues. V gave up 5 bases and J gave up 1 base, with 18 bases separating them. CDR1 is SEHNR and CDR2 is FQNEAQ in the germline V gene (reference sequence). For the CDR3, the DNA is TGTGCCAGCAGCCCCCGTTCGGTTTTCAAGTCCTACAATGAGCAGTTCTTC. It encodes CASSPRSVFKSYNEQFF.

This rearrangement joins TRBV6-5 to TRBJ2-3; D may be TRBD1 or TRBD2 (7 bases each). The CDR3 is 15 residues long. The germline gives CDR1 MNHEY, CDR2 SVGAGI. Trimming took off 8 bases at V and 1 base at J, with 16 bases between the two ends. DNA for the CDR3: TGTGCCAGCCCCCAGGGGGGGCCGGGCACAGATACGCAGTATTTT. Translating gives CASPQGGPGTDTQYF.

The rearrangement joins TRBV5-5 to TRBJ1-2; TRBD1 aligns across 7 bases. The V gene end was trimmed by 4 bases and the J gene end by 6 bases; junction bases not matched to a gene: 12. The CDR3 has 15 residues. Germline-derived CDR1 and CDR2 are SGHKS and YYEKEE (reference sequence). In DNA form, the CDR3 reads TGTGCCAGCAGCCAATCTTGGGACAGTGTGCATGGCTACACCTTC. Translated, it gives CASSQSWDSVHGYTF.

V usage is TRBV4-1 and J usage is TRBJ1-3; D unresolved. Trimming removed 1 base from V and 4 bases from J, with 17 bases in between. The CDR3 totals 17 residues. Germline V gene data show CDR1 as MGHRA and CDR2 as YSYEKL. CDR3 amino acids: CASSQAPLGFLGNTIYF. DNA for the CDR3: TGCGCCAGCAGCCAAGCCCCACTAGGATTTCTGGGAAACACCATATATTTT.

This clone was observed once. CDR3 DNA: TGTGCCACCGCGGGGGACCCAGAGACCCAGTACTTC. As protein: CATAGDPETQYF. The J gene is TRBJ2-5, the V gene TRBV25-1; 7 bases fit TRBD2. Germline V lookup: CDR1 MGHDK, CDR2 SYGVNS. The J segment lost 4 bases and the V segment lost 10 bases, leaving 6 bases of the junction unmatched. This CDR3 has 12 amino acids. The variable domain in full, with the rest retrieved from reference TRBV25-1 and TRBJ2-5, is EADIYQTPRYLVIGTGKKITLECSQTMGHDKMYWYQQDPGMELHLIHYSYGVNSTEKGDLSSESTVSRIRTEHFPLTLESARPSHTSQYLCATAGDPETQYFGPGTRLLVL.

The gene calls are TRBV24-1 and TRBJ1-2; the D gene is possibly TRBD1 (5 bases). The CDR3 length is 14 residues. V dropped 7 bases and J dropped 7 bases, with 18 bases sitting between them. Germline loops: CDR1 KGHDR, CDR2 SFDVKD. The CDR3 loop is CATSAASGSGGYTF. The CDR3 DNA reads TGTGCCACCAGCGCGGCGTCAGGGTCAGGTGGCTACACCTTC.

This chain connects TRBV20-1 to TRBJ2-4, with D possibly matching TRBD1 (6 bases). The V gene lost 3 bases and the J gene lost 0 bases, with 15 bases spanning the gap. CDR3 length equals 16 residues. Germline loops: CDR1 DFQATT, CDR2 SNEGSKA (reference sequence). The CDR3 DNA follows: TGCAGTGCTAGTGCCGGACAGACTCTAGCCAAAAACATTCAGTACTTC. The encoded protein is CSASAGQTLAKNIQYF.

CDR3 DNA sequence: TGTGCCAGCAGTGTGGGGGCTGTCACTGAAGCTTTCTTT. Translating it yields CASSVGAVTEAFF. The rearrangement uses TRBV25-1 and TRBJ1-1; perhaps TRBD1 as D (6 bases). The V gene's germline CDR1 is MGHDK and CDR2 SYGVNS. Between the trimmed V and J ends, which lost 4 bases and 4 bases, there was a span of 10 bases. This CDR3 is 13 amino acids long.

The chain employs TRBV6-6 and TRBJ1-4; D is perhaps TRBD1 (6 bases). Trimming removed 5 bases from V and 10 bases from J, with 17 bases in between. This CDR3 contains 14 residues. Germline V gives CDR1 MNHNY, CDR2 SVGAGI (reference sequence). The CDR3 loop is CASSRTEPGRKLFF. The DNA for the CDR3 is TGTGCCAGCAGTCGGACAGAACCCGGCAGAAAACTGTTTTTT.

J is TRBJ2-2 and V is TRBV29-1; TRBD1 matches at 7 bases. The CDR3 sequence is 13 residues long. J was trimmed by 5 bases and V by 4 bases; bases with no gene match: 4. CDR1 and CDR2 from the germline V gene are SQVTM and ANQGSEA. CDR3 loop: CSVGTQGTGELFF. CDR3 in DNA: TGCAGCGTTGGAACACAGGGGACCGGGGAGCTGTTTTTT.

The CDR3 bases are TGTGCCAGCTCACCATACACAGGGGGGGGATTCGGCACTGAAGCTTTCTTT. Amino acids: CASSPYTGGGFGTEAFF. V gene TRBV18 combines with J gene TRBJ1-1; 8 nucleotides line up with TRBD1. Germline V lookup: CDR1 KGHSH, CDR2 LQKENI. This CDR3 region has 17 residues. Trimming at V came to 2 bases and at J to 4 bases, leaving 12 bases not matched to a gene.

CDR3 bases: TGTGCCAGCAGCCGGAGCCCACAAGAGACCCAGTACTTC. Translating gives CASSRSPQETQYF. The V call is TRBV7-9, the J call TRBJ2-5, with D unclear. V shed 5 bases and J shed 2 bases, with 9 bases lying between them. The CDR3 contains 13 residues. CDR1 and CDR2 from the germline V gene are SEHNR and FQNEAQ (reference sequence).

This chain uses TRBV7-8 with TRBJ2-3; 9 bases fit TRBD2. CDR3 size: 18 residues. Per germline, CDR1 SGHVS and CDR2 FQNEAQ. The trim removed 2 bases at V and 0 bases at J, leaving 9 bases unmatched. The CDR3 spells CASSLRASGALSTDTQYF. Written as DNA, the CDR3 is TGTGCCAGCAGCTTACGGGCTAGCGGGGCACTTAGCACAGATACGCAGTATTTT.

The chain links TRBV19 to TRBJ1-1; 8 bases line up with TRBD1. Trimming removed 4 bases from V and 0 bases from J; junction bases left unmatched: 4. Germline CDR1 is LNHDA and CDR2 is SQIVND (reference sequence). The CDR3 has 15 amino acids. The CDR3 nucleotides read TGTGCCAGTAGTAGTACAGGGGGGCTGAACACTGAAGCTTTCTTT. It is translated as CASSSTGGLNTEAFF.

The rearrangement uses TRBV3-1 (or the pseudogene TRBV3-2) and TRBJ1-3; D unresolved. V was clipped by 0 bases and J by 4 bases, with 7 bases between them. From germline, CDR1 is LGHDT and CDR2 YNNKEL (reference sequence). The CDR3 loop spans 14 amino acids. The CDR3 sequence is CASSQDYFGNTIYF. The DNA for the CDR3 is TGTGCCAGCAGCCAAGATTATTTCGGAAACACCATATATTTT.

The V and J genes are TRBV5-1 and TRBJ2-1; D is tentatively TRBD1 or TRBD2 (5 bases each). The V end was cut by 6 bases, the J end by 0 bases, with 13 bases between. CDR3 size: 15 residues. The V gene's germline CDR1 is SGHRS and CDR2 YFSETQ. For the CDR3, the DNA is TGCGCCAGCACTAGGGACGCCAGCTCCTACAATGAGCAGTTCTTC. This gives the protein CASTRDASSYNEQFF.

The chain couples TRBV5-1 to TRBJ2-5, with a weak D call TRBD1 (5 bases). Germline CDR1 is SGHRS and CDR2 is YFSETQ. Trimming took off 0 bases at V and 0 bases at J, with 18 bases between the two ends. The CDR3 covers 18 residues. Here the CDR3 DNA reads TGCGCCAGCAGCTTGGGTAGGCTGGGGCCCATCTACCAAGAGACCCAGTACTTC. Translating it yields CASSLGRLGPIYQETQYF. Full variable domain (rest looked up from reference TRBV5-1 and TRBJ2-5): KAGVTQTPRYLIKTRGQQVTLSCSPISGHRSVSWYQQTPGQGLQFLFEYFSETQRNKGNFPGRFSGRQFSNSRSEMNVSTLELGDSALYLCASSLGRLGPIYQETQYFGPGTRLLVL.

V usage is TRBV6-5 and J usage is TRBJ1-2; 11 bases are shared with TRBD1. The CDR3 length is 15 residues. V shed 5 bases, J shed 2 bases, and the junction held 4 bases outside the gene matches. Looked up from germline, CDR1 is MNHEY and CDR2 is SVGAGI. This CDR3 is CASSNRDRGNYGYTF. CDR3 sequence (DNA): TGTGCCAGCAGTAACCGGGACAGGGGGAACTATGGCTACACCTTC.

The gene calls are TRBV28 and TRBJ1-6, with D maybe TRBD1 (5 bases). The CDR3 runs 15 residues. Trimming took off 5 bases at V and 9 bases at J, with 17 bases between the two ends. CDR1 is MDHEN and CDR2 is SYDVKM in the germline V gene. The CDR3 spells CASSPLGRGGSPLHF. CDR3 in DNA: TGTGCCAGCAGTCCCTTGGGAAGGGGTGGTTCACCCCTCCACTTT.